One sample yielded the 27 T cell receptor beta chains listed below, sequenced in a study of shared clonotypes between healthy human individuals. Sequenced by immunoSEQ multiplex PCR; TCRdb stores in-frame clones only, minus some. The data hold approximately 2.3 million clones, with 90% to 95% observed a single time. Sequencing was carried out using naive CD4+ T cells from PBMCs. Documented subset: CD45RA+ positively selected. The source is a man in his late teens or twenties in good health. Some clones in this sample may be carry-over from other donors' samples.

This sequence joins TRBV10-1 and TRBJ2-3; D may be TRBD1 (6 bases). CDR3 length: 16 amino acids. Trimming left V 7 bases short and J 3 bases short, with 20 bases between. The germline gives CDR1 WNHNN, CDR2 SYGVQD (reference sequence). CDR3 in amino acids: CASNSDRLIWTDTQYF. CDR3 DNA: TGCGCCAGCAACTCTGACAGGCTTATCTGGACAGATACGCAGTATTTT.

The CDR3 region has the DNA TGTGCCAGCAGTGATCGGGGGCCCGGGACAAAAGATACGCAGTATTTT. This gives the protein CASSDRGPGTKDTQYF. This chain links TRBV6-1 with TRBJ2-3; D is perhaps TRBD1 or TRBD2 (6 bases each). The CDR3 length is 16 residues. With 3 bases removed from V and 5 bases from J, the gap between germline ends came to 18 bases. Germline V CDR1 and CDR2: MNHNS, SASEGT.

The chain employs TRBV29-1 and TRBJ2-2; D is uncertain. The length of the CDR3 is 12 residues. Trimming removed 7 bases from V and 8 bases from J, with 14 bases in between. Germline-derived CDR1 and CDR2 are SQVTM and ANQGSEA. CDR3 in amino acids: CSAARQLGELFF. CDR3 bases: TGCAGCGCCGCTAGGCAATTAGGGGAGCTGTTTTTT.

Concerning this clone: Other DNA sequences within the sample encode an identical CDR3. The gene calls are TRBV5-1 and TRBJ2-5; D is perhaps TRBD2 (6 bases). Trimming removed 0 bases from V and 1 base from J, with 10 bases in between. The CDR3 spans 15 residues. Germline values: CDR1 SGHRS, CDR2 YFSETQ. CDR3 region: CASSLGLAFQETQYF. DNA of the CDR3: TGCGCCAGCAGCTTGGGGCTAGCGTTCCAAGAGACCCAGTACTTC.

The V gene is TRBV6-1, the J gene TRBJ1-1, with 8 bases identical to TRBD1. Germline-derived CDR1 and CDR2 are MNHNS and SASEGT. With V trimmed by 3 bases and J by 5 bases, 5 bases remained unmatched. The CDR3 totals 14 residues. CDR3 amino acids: CASSELRQGTEAFF. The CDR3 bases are TGTGCCAGCAGTGAGCTGCGACAGGGGACTGAAGCTTTCTTT.

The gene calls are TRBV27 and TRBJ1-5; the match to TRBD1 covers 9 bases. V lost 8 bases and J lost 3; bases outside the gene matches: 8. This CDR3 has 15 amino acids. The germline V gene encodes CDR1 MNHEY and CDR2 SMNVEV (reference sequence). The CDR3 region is CASSPGTGYNQPQHF. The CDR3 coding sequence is TGTGCCAGCTCACCCGGGACAGGGTACAATCAGCCCCAGCATTTT.

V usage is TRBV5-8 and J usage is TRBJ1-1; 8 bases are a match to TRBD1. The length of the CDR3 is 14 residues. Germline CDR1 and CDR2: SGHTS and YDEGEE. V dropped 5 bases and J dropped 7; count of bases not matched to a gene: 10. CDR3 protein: CASRYTGGVGEAFF. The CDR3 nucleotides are TGTGCCAGCAGATATACAGGGGGGGTGGGTGAAGCTTTCTTT.

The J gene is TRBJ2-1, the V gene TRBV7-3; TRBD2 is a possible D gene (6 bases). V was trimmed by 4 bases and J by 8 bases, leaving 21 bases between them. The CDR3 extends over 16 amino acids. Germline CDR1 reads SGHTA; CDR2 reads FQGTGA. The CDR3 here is CASSSNERATGDEQFF. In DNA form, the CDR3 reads TGTGCCAGCAGCTCAAACGAGCGGGCAACCGGAGATGAGCAGTTCTTC.

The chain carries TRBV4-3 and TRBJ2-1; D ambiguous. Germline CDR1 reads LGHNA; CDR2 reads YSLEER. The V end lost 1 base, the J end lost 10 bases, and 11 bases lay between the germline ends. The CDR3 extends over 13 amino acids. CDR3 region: CASSQGPDREQFF. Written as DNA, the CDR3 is TGCGCCAGCAGCCAAGGGCCCGACCGGGAGCAGTTCTTC.

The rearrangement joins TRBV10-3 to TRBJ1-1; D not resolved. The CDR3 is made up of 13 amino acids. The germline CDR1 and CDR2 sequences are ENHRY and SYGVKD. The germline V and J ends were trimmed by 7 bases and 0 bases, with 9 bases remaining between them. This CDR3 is CAITTSLNTEAFF. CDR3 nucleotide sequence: TGTGCCATCACGACATCACTGAACACTGAAGCTTTCTTT.

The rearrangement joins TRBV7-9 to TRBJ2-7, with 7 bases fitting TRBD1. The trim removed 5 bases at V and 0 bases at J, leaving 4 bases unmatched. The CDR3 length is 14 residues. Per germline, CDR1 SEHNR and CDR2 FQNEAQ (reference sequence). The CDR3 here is CASSPGTDSYEQYF. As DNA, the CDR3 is TGTGCCAGCAGCCCCGGGACAGACTCCTACGAGCAGTACTTC.

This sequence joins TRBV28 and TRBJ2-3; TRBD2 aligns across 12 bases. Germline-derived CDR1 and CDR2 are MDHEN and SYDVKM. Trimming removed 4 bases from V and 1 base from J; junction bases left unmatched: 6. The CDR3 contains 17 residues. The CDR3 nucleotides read TGTGCCAGCAGTTCCCTAAGACTAGCGGGAGGCACAGATACGCAGTATTTT. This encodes CASSSLRLAGGTDTQYF.

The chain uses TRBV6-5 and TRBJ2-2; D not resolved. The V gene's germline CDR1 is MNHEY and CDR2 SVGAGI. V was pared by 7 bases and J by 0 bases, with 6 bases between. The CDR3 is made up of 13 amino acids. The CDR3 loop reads CASMVANTGELFF. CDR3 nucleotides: TGTGCCAGCATGGTCGCGAACACCGGGGAGCTGTTTTTT.

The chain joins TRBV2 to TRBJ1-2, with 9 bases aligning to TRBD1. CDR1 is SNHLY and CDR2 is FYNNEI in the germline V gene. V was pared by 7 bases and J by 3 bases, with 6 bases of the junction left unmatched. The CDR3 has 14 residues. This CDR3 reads CASTLRDRDYGYTF. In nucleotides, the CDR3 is TGTGCCAGCACTCTCCGGGACAGGGACTATGGCTACACCTTC.

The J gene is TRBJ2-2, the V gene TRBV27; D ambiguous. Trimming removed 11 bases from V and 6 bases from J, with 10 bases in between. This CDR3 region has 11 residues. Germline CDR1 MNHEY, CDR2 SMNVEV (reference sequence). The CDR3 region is CAGEAAGELFF. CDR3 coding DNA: TGTGCCGGTGAAGCCGCCGGGGAGCTGTTTTTT.

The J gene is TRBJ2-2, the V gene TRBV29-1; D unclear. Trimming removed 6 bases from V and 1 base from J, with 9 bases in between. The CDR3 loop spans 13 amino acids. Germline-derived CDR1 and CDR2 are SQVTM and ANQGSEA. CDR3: CSVKTQNTGELFF. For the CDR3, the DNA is TGCAGCGTGAAAACCCAGAACACCGGGGAGCTGTTTTTT.

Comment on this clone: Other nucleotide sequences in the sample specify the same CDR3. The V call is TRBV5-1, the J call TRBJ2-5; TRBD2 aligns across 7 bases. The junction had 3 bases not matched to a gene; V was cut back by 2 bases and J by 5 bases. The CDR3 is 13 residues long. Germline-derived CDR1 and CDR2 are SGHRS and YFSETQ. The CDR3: CASSFGGGETQYF. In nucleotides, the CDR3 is TGCGCCAGCAGCTTTGGGGGAGGGGAGACCCAGTACTTC.

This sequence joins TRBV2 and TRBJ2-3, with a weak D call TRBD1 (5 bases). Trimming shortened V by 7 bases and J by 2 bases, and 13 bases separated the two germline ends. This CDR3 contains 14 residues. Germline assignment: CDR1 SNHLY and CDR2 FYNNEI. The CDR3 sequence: CASTGGAFTDTQYF. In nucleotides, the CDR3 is TGTGCCAGCACCGGTGGGGCATTCACAGATACGCAGTATTTT.

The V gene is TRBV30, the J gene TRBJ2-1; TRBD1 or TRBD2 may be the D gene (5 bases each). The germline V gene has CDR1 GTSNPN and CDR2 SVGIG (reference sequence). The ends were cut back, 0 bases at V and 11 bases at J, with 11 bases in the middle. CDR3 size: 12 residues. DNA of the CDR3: TGTGCCTGGAGTGTACGAGGGGTTAAGCAGTTCTTC. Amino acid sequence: CAWSVRGVKQFF.

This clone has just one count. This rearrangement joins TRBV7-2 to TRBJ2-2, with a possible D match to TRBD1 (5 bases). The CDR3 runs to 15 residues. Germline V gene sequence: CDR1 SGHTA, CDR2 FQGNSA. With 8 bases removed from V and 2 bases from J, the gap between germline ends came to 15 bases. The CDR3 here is CASQPSQVNTGELFF. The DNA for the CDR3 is TGTGCCAGCCAACCATCACAGGTTAACACCGGGGAGCTGTTTTTT. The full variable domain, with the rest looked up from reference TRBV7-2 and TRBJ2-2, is GAGVSQSPSNKVTEKGKDVELRCDPISGHTALYWYRQSLGQGLEFLIYFQGNSAPDKSGLPSDRFSAERTGGSVSTLTIQRTQQEDSAVYLCASQPSQVNTGELFFGEGSRLTVL.

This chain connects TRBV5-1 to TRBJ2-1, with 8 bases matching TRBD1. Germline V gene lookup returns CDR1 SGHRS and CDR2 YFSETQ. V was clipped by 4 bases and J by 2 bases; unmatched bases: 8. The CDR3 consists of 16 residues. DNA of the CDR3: TGCGCCAGCAGCCCCGAGGGACAGGCGGCCTACAATGAGCAGTTCTTC. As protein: CASSPEGQAAYNEQFF.

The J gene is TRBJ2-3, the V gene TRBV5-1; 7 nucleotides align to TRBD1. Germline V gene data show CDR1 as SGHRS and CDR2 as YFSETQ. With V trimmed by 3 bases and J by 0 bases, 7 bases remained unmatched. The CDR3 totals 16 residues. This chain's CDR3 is CASSSAPGQSTDTQYF. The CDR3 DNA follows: TGCGCCAGCAGCTCGGCTCCGGGACAGAGCACAGATACGCAGTATTTT.

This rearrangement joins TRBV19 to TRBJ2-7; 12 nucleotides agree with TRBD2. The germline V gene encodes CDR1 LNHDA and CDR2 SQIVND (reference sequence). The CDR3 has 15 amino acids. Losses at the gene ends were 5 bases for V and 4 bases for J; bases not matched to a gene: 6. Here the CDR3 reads CASSPTTSGSYEQYF. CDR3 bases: TGTGCCAGTAGTCCGACGACTAGCGGGAGTTACGAGCAGTACTTC.

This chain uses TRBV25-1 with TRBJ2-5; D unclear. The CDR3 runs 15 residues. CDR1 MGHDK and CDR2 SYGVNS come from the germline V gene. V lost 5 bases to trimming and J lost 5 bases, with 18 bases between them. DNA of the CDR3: TGTGCCAGCAGTATCCGTAGCAGAGCTCAGGAGACCCAGTACTTC. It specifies CASSIRSRAQETQYF.

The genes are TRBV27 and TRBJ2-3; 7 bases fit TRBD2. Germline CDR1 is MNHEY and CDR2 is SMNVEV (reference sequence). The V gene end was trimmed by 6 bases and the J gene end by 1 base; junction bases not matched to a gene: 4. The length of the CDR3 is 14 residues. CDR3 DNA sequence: TGTGCCAGCAGCGGACTAGTGGGCACAGATACGCAGTATTTT. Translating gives CASSGLVGTDTQYF.

The DNA of the CDR3 is TGCGCCAGCAGCCAAGATCTTTTGAGGAATCGCGGGGGCTACACCTTC. Amino acid sequence: CASSQDLLRNRGGYTF. The gene calls are TRBV4-3 and TRBJ1-2; D is undetermined. The V and J ends lost 0 bases and 8 bases respectively, with 19 bases between them. The CDR3 length is 16 residues. CDR1 and CDR2 from the germline V gene are LGHNA and YSLEER.

The CDR3 sequence is CATSSLRGGGYTF. DNA of the CDR3: TGTGCCACCAGCAGCTTGAGGGGCGGTGGCTACACCTTC. The chain links TRBV15 to TRBJ1-2, with D possibly matching TRBD1 (5 bases). CDR3 length: 13 residues. Per the germline V gene, CDR1 is LNHNV and CDR2 is YYDKDF (reference sequence). V was shortened by 3 bases and J by 7 bases, with 12 bases between the two germline ends.